These T cell receptor beta chains were read from a single sample in a study of cytomegalovirus exposure and HLA in healthy donors. Profiled with immunoSEQ multiplex PCR; TCRdb holds only in-frame clones, not every one. The data hold 150,000 to 200,000 clones, with 70% to 90% observed a single time. The specimen sequenced was PBMCs. These receptor sequences come from a woman in her twenties or thirties in good health and CMV-seronegative. The CDR3 runs from the conserved cysteine through the conserved F or W. A D gene is named only where the DNA matches it firmly. Clone size is given for some rows only: seen once, a few or many times, or a class if the clone is expanded.

>TRBD1|.|TRBV19|TRBJ1-5
CASTSQGSGNQPQHF
TGTGCCAGTACCTCACAGGGGTCGGGGAATCAGCCCCAGCATTTT
>TRBD1|.|TRBV9|TRBJ1-4
CASSPRDRGNEKLFF
TGTGCCAGCAGCCCCCGGGACAGGGGGAATGAAAAACTGTTTTTT
>TRBD1|.|TRBV28|TRBJ2-7
CASSLWGRGRGYEQYF
TGTGCCAGCAGTTTATGGGGCAGGGGGCGTGGGTACGAGCAGTACTTC
>.|.|TRBV28|TRBJ1-2
CASSLYGGHYTF
TGTGCCAGCAGTTTATATGGGGGCCACTACACCTTC
>TRBD1|.|TRBV19|TRBJ1-2
CASHNRGPYGYTF
TGTGCCAGCCATAACAGGGGGCCCTATGGCTACACCTTC
>.|.|TRBV6-1|TRBJ2-7
CASSEGGTPIYEQYF
TGTGCCAGCAGCGAGGGGGGGACTCCGATTTACGAGCAGTACTTC
>TRBD2|.|TRBV6-1|TRBJ2-7
CASSEGGGTYEQYF
TGTGCCAGCAGTGAAGGGGGGGGAACCTACGAGCAGTACTTC
>.|.|TRBV7-9|TRBJ2-7
CASSLPPYEQYF
TGTGCCAGCAGCTTACCTCCCTACGAGCAGTACTTC
>.|.|TRBV5-6|TRBJ2-5
CASSLVGGTQETQYF
TGTGCCAGCAGCTTGGTTGGGGGGACCCAAGAGACCCAGTACTTC
>TRBD2|.|TRBV30|TRBJ2-1
CAGWGLAGNEQFF
TGTGCCGGGTGGGGACTAGCGGGCAATGAGCAGTTCTTC
>TRBD1|.|TRBV7-2|TRBJ1-2
CASSLWGQSAGYTF
TGTGCCAGCAGCTTATGGGGACAGTCTGCTGGCTACACCTTC
>.|.|TRBV27|TRBJ2-7
CASSPQSGSYEQYF
TGTGCCAGCAGTCCCCAATCAGGATCCTACGAGCAGTACTTC
>.|.|TRBV2|TRBJ2-7
CASSHREGREQYF
TGTGCCAGCAGCCACAGGGAGGGGCGTGAGCAGTACTTC
>.|.|TRBV4-1|TRBJ2-1
CASSQGREEQFF
TGCGCCAGCAGCCAAGGCCGTGAGGAGCAGTTCTTC
>.|.|TRBV28|TRBJ1-5
CASSFPGSNQPQHF
TGTGCCAGCAGTTTTCCGGGATCCAATCAGCCCCAGCATTTT
>.|.|TRBV5-1|TRBJ1-2
CASSLRGGGYGYTF
TGCGCCAGCAGCCTCCGGGGGGGCGGCTATGGCTACACCTTC
>TRBD2|.|TRBV2|TRBJ2-3
CASSEGPTSGRAPGPTDTQYF
TGTGCCAGCAGTGAAGGCCCGACTAGCGGGAGGGCACCGGGGCCCACAGATACGCAGTATTTT
>TRBD2|.|TRBV5-1|TRBJ2-3
CASSPGTSFTQYF
TGCGCCAGCAGCCCCGGGACTAGTTTTACGCAGTATTTT
>TRBD1|few|TRBV9|TRBJ1-1
CASSARQGNTEAFF
TGTGCCAGCAGCGCCCGACAGGGGAATACTGAAGCTTTCTTT
>.|.|TRBV28|TRBJ1-3
CASNRGAAGNTIYF
TGTGCCAGCAACCGGGGAGCGGCTGGAAACACCATATATTTT
>TRBD2|.|TRBV10-1|TRBJ2-5
CASSDGKRGDHSKTQYF
TGCGCCAGCAGTGATGGGAAGCGGGGGGACCATAGCAAGACCCAGTACTTC
>.|.|TRBV14|TRBJ1-1
CASSQIKGANMNTEAFF
TGTGCCAGCAGCCAAATCAAAGGGGCCAACATGAACACTGAAGCTTTCTTT
>TRBD1|.|TRBV19|TRBJ1-2
CASSSPGQSIYGYTF
TGTGCCAGTAGTAGTCCGGGACAGTCAATCTATGGCTACACCTTC
>TRBD2|.|TRBV10-1|TRBJ2-7
CASSESSGRVEQYF
TGCGCCAGCAGTGAGTCTAGCGGGAGAGTCGAGCAGTACTTC
>TRBD1|.|TRBV30|TRBJ2-7
CAWSRDRVYEQYF
TGTGCCTGGAGTCGGGACAGGGTCTACGAGCAGTACTTC
>TRBD1|.|TRBV19|TRBJ1-5
CASSRIIGQGAAEPQHF
TGTGCCAGTAGTAGGATTATTGGACAGGGGGCCGCAGAACCCCAGCATTTT
>.|.|TRBV10-3|TRBJ1-1
CAISESGTPNLNTEAFF
TGTGCCATCAGTGAATCGGGGACACCTAACCTGAACACTGAAGCTTTCTTT
>.|.|TRBV5-1|TRBJ1-1
CASSSYGGPTEAFF
TGCGCCAGCAGCTCCTACGGGGGTCCCACTGAAGCTTTCTTT
>TRBD2|.|TRBV30|TRBJ2-7
CAWSPSGINEQYF
TGTGCCTGGAGCCCCAGCGGGATCAACGAGCAGTACTTC
>TRBD1|.|TRBV4-3|TRBJ1-1
CASSHRPGTDRLKAFF
TGCGCCAGCAGCCACCGCCCGGGGACAGACAGACTAAAAGCTTTCTTT
>.|.|TRBV7-7|TRBJ1-1
CASSLHAGTEAFF
TGTGCCAGCAGCCTCCACGCAGGGACTGAAGCTTTCTTT
>.|.|TRBV13|TRBJ2-1
CASSVWRAYNEQFF
TGTGCCAGCAGCGTCTGGAGGGCTTACAATGAGCAGTTCTTC
>.|few|TRBV6-6|TRBJ1-3
CASTHSGRAGNTIYF
TGTGCCAGCACCCACAGCGGTAGGGCTGGAAACACCATATATTTT
>.|once|TRBV28|TRBJ1-1
CASTANRWGGLNTEAFF
TGTGCCAGCACCGCAAATAGATGGGGGGGCTTGAACACTGAAGCTTTCTTT
>TRBD1|.|TRBV5-6|TRBJ1-2
CASSDRGQGVNIGYTF
TGTGCCAGCAGCGATAGAGGACAGGGGGTTAATATAGGCTACACCTTC